These 5 T cell receptor beta chains originate from one sample sequenced in a study of blood T cells in healthy people across ages. Next came a second PCR, run for about 7 to 12 cycles, which used a sample-barcoded 5' primer along with a J-beta primer mix. From the 5' RACE reads, TCRdb called clonotypes with MiXCR, one entry per CDR3 protein. The sample lists roughly 680,000 distinct CDR3 sequences, about 21% seen once, with approximately 3.6% in the top ten. The specimen was blood. These receptors all stem from a man aged 65 to 79 in good health.

This chain connects TRBV27 to TRBJ2-4; TRBD2 matches 7 bases. This CDR3 comprises 16 residues. The germline gives CDR1 MNHEY, CDR2 SMNVEV (reference sequence). V lost 6 bases, J lost 0 bases, and 8 bases stayed unmatched. The CDR3 sequence is CASSPTLAGAKNIQYF. The CDR3, as DNA: TGTGCCAGCAGCCCGACGTTAGCGGGAGCCAAAAACATTCAGTACTTC.

This clonotype appeared a few times. J is TRBJ2-1 and V is TRBV20-1; 10 bases are a match to TRBD2. The CDR3 length is 15 residues. V shed 3 bases and J 4 bases; nucleotides not matched to a gene: 6. Germline V gene data show CDR1 as DFQATT and CDR2 as SNEGSKA (reference sequence). The CDR3 sequence: CSASAGTSAYNEQFF. CDR3 coding DNA: TGCAGTGCTAGTGCCGGGACTAGCGCTTACAATGAGCAGTTCTTC.

J is TRBJ2-7 and V is TRBV20-1; 12 bases match TRBD2. CDR1 is DFQATT, CDR2 SNEGSKA, per germline (reference sequence). V gave up 6 bases and J gave up 2 bases; unmatched junction bases: 8. CDR3 length: 15 amino acids. The CDR3 DNA sequence: TGCAGTGCCATGCCCCTAGCGGGAGGGCCCTACGAGCAGTACTTC. This codes for CSAMPLAGGPYEQYF.

This clonotype occurred once. The chain carries TRBV6-5 and TRBJ2-5, with D tentatively TRBD1 (5 bases). The DNA end is more similar to TRBJ2-7, so the J call may be wrong. Germline loops: CDR1 MNHEY, CDR2 SVGAGI. CDR3 size: 14 residues. CDR3 sequence: CASSYVGARDEQYF. CDR3 nucleotide sequence: TGTGCCAGCAGTTACGTAGGGGCTAGGGACGAGCAGTACTTC.

The chain joins TRBV14 to TRBJ2-7; 9 bases fit TRBD1. V shed 1 base, J shed 0 bases, and the junction held 7 bases outside the gene matches. CDR3 length equals 17 residues. In germline, CDR1 is SGHDN, CDR2 FVKESK. The CDR3 DNA follows: TGTGCCAGCAGCCAAGGTATAGGGACAGGGAGCTCCTACGAGCAGTACTTC. The encoded protein is CASSQGIGTGSSYEQYF.